This T cell receptor beta chain was sequenced in a study of T cell responses to AZD1222 COVID-19 vaccine. General study results and limits: AZD1222 recipients seropositive at baseline numbered only 5 or 6.

Produced via immunoSEQ multiplex PCR; TCRdb's table is partial and in-frame only. Of about 100,000 clones in the sample, roughly 86% were seen once. With respect to this clone: No antigen is known for it.

The CDR3 totals 12 residues. Germline assignment: CDR1 GTSNPN and CDR2 SVGIG (reference sequence). Between the trimmed V and J ends, which lost 5 bases and 4 bases, there was a span of 11 bases. This chain joins TRBV30 and TRBJ1-1; no reliable D call. The material sequenced was peripheral blood, taken on day 0 of AZD1222 vaccination. The sequence derives from an adult in good health. CDR3: CAWSPVSTEAFF. As DNA, the CDR3 is TGTGCCTGGTCTCCGGTGAGCACTGAAGCTTTCTTT. The full variable domain, with the rest looked up from reference TRBV30 and TRBJ1-1, is SQTIHQWPATLVQPVGSPLSLECTVEGTSNPNLYWYRQAAGRGLQLLFYSVGIGQISSEVPQNLSASRPQDRQFILSSKKLLLSDSGFYLCAWSPVSTEAFFGQGTRLTVV.